This T cell receptor beta chain was sequenced for a study of T-cell reconstitution after alpha-beta-depleted transplantation in children. This clonotype was counted ten times or more. The CDR3 spans 15 residues. Trimming took off 7 bases at V and 0 bases at J, with 14 bases between the two ends. Unique molecular identifiers were incorporated into the prepared TCRbeta library. TCRdb ran MiXCR on the PCR reads and lists one entry per CDR3 protein. The data show some 490,000 distinct CDR3 sequences, approximately 13% seen once. The genes are TRBV12-3 or TRBV12-4 and TRBJ2-3, with a tentative D call TRBD1 (5 bases). The sequence was obtained from a human donor who donated a stem cell graft to a child with combined immunodeficiency. The sample in question was PBMCs from the stem cell graft donor, obtained from the stem cell graft. The CDR3 here is CASNDSPTSTDTQYF. CDR3 in DNA: TGTGCCAGCAACGACAGCCCGACTAGCACAGATACGCAGTATTTT.